The entry below describes one T cell receptor (beta chain). Antigen specificity is unknown. This sample was taken from a study of CD8+ T cells in alopecia areata. Study results and caveats: Only a single nonresponder existed, so baseline CD8+ expansion links stay unclear.

Treatment here: oral pan-JAK inhibitor, 5-10 mg twice daily. Samples from alopecia areata patients were lesional scalp punch biopsies and peripheral blood. Per the germline V gene, CDR1 is SGHTA and CDR2 is FQGNSA. V was shortened by 1 base and J by 2 bases, with 10 bases between the two germline ends. The CDR3 is made up of 15 amino acids. Extracted from the samples, RNA was reverse transcribed into cDNA to serve as the sequencing template. Repertoires were generated with immunoSEQ multiplex PCR, while TCRdb's copy carries only in-frame clones and drops some. Of about 100,000 clones in the sample, roughly 40% were seen once.

This receptor was taken from a human donor with alopecia areata. Sequencing was performed on CD8+ T cells sorted from blood, taken at week 24, from a patient treated with tofacitinib. This chain connects TRBV7-2 to TRBJ2-3, with unresolved D. The CDR3 region has the DNA TGTGCCAGCAGCTTAGTAGGGCGGACCACAGATACGCAGTATTTT. This encodes CASSLVGRTTDTQYF.